This note documents a single TCR beta chain sequence. The sample holds one count of this clonotype. There is no known antigen for this receptor. The sample holds no much larger clone one base away, and base qualities are not on file. On its own, one read is weak support. The treatment or condition label corresponds to: roughly 10-day PBMC culture with coronavirus spike peptide pools or control peptides (ViraFEST assay). To expand antigen-specific T cells with peptide pools and then pick out the expanded clonotypes through TCR sequencing, the study relied on the ViraFEST assay. The positive SARS-CoV-2 PCR tests of the convalescent patients were dated from March to December 2020, before the Alpha, Beta and Delta variants emerged in the United States. PBMCs were cultured at fewer than 2.5 million per well in IMDM supplemented with about 5% human AB serum and 8 to 10 IU/ml IL-2, with approximately 10 ug/ml peptide pools added. On days 3 and 7, half of the culture medium was replaced with fresh IL-2-containing medium. Once the cells had been in culture for over 9 days, the EasySep CD4+ T cell isolation kit was used to isolate CD4+ T cells by negative selection. Ficoll-Paque Plus gradient centrifugation was used to isolate PBMCs from whole blood, and the isolated PBMCs were then either used fresh or cryopreserved at -140C. Triplicate wells were generally used for each culture condition.

The entry originates in a study of vaccination and CD4 T cells after COVID-19 (dated by TCRdb to between 2021 and 2024). Regarding the study in general: Convalescent patients had a positive SARS-CoV-2 result on nasal swab PCR, and of these patients, several had mild disease and one had severe disease. The convalescent cohort included six males and four females, with two Hispanic individuals, seven Caucasians, two Asians and one multiracial person. Two doses of either the Pfizer-BioNTech BNT162b2 vaccine (n=8) or the Moderna mRNA-1273 vaccine (n=2) were administered to participants. Post-COVID blood samples were collected from convalescent patients a median of approximately 100 days after diagnosis, with a range of about 30 to 161 days. Post-vaccine blood samples were collected a median of about 72 days after the second vaccine dose, ranging from 14 to 241 days. The cultures were stimulated with overlapping spike peptide pools from SARS-CoV-2 and from the common cold coronaviruses HCoV-NL63, HCoV-OC43 and HCoV-229E. As controls, cultures received a CEFX viral epitope pool (the positive control), an HIV-1 Nef peptide pool (the negative control), or no peptide at all. In 9 to 11 COVID-19 convalescent patients and several infection-naive healthy vaccine recipients, researchers compared the spike-specific CD4+ TCR repertoire from before mRNA vaccination with the repertoire from after. The investigation overall reported the following: The study included relatively few convalescent patients and did not analyze early timepoints after natural infection. Although the median number of SARS-CoV-2-reactive clonotypes went up from roughly 22 after infection to some 38 after vaccination, the increase was not significant. Of the vaccine-specific clones found in convalescent patients, nearly all (304 of 307) were mono-reactive for SARS-CoV-2 spike instead of being cross-reactive with common cold coronaviruses. Among convalescent patients, a median roughly 90% of the SARS-CoV-2-reactive clones seen after vaccination appeared only after vaccination, which suggests priming specific to the vaccine.

Preparation of the library involved PCR. TCR sequencing of DNA from cultured CD4+ T cells used the Oncomine TCR Beta short-read assay at the Johns Hopkins FTIC core. Genomic DNA was extracted from the cultured CD4+ T cells with the QIAamp micro DNA kit. Oncomine TCR Beta libraries from cultured CD4+ T cells were pooled using unique dual indexes and sequenced on an Illumina iSeq 100. Turning to the authors' computational methods: Non-productive sequences were removed, and CDR3s not starting with C, not ending with F or W, or shorter than 7 amino acids were discarded. The MANAFEST web application was used to identify antigen-specific clonotypes by comparing peptide-stimulated wells against reference wells and other culture wells. Positive clones required FDR below 0.05, an odds ratio above 5, and productive frequency above 0.1% in at least two of three replicate wells. A clonotype was classed as cross-reactive if the clonotype showed significant expansion both in SARS-CoV-2 spike wells and in at least one common cold coronavirus spike condition. CDR3 homology was assessed with Levenshtein distances (stringdist) and unrooted phylogenetic trees (ape) in R version 3.6.1. TCRdb trimmed the raw reads at Q25, called clones with MiXCR and kept productive beta chains. Identical CDR3 protein sequences are pooled into one entry, listed with their most common genes and DNA. It is TCRdb's table, rather than the study itself, that gives the V and J calls and clone size. The sample contains around 19,000 distinct CDR3 sequences, 60% of them found a single time. The ten largest make up around 8.9% of the sample.

The CDR3 goes from the cysteine to the phenylalanine over 16 residues. Here the CDR3 DNA is all that survives: 48 bases in frame from base 1. Clipping removes 5 bases from V and 2 bases from J, with 11 as the unmatched junction base count. The germline V gene provides CDR1 SGHVS and CDR2 FNYEAQ. The sequence is built from TRBV7-6 and TRBJ1-1; TRBD1 fits 7 bases in the junction. Sequences were derived from CD4+ T cells from blood, cultured in vitro, sampled after SARS-CoV-2 vaccination. This clonotype originated in a human donor who had recovered from COVID-19. The nucleotide sequence is given as TGTGCCAGCAGCCCTCAAGCTAGACAGGGTAACACTGAAGCTTTCTTT. Translated, it reads CASSPQARQGNTEAFF.